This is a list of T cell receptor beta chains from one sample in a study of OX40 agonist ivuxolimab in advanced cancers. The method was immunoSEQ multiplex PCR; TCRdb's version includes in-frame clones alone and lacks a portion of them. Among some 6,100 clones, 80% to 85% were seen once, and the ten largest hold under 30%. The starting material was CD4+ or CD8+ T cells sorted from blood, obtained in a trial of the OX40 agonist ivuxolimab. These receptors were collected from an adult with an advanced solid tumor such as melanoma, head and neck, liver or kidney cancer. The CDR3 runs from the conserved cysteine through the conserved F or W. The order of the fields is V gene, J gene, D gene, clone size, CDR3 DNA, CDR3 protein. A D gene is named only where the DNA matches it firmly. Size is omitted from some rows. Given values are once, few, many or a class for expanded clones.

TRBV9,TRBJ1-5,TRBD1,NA,TGTGCCAGCAGCGTTGAAGGACAGGTTAATCAGCCCCAGCATTTT,CASSVEGQVNQPQHF
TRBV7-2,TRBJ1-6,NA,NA,TGTGCCAGCAGCCCCCGAGTCCTCTCCTATAATTCACCCCTCCACTTT,CASSPRVLSYNSPLHF
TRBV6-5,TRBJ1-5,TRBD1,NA,TGTGCCAGCAGTTTGGGACAGGGTTATCAGCCCCAGCATTTT,CASSLGQGYQPQHF
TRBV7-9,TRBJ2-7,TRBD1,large,TGTGCCAGCAGCCCCCCGGGACAGCCCTACGAGCAGTACTTC,CASSPPGQPYEQYF
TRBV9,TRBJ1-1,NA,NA,TGTGCCAGCAGCGGGGGGGACTTCTACACTGAAGCTTTCTTT,CASSGGDFYTEAFF
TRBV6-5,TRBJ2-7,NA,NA,TGTGCCAGCAGTTCTCCTCGCTCCTACGAGCAGTACTTC,CASSSPRSYEQYF
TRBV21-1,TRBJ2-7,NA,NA,TGTGCCAGCAGCAAAAGAGACAGGGTAAGGGGAGTGCAGTACTTC,CASSKRDRVRGVQYF
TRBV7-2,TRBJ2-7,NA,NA,TGTGCCAGCACCGAGGGACAGCGGGACTACGAGCAGTACTTC,CASTEGQRDYEQYF
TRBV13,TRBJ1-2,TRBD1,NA,TGTGCCAGCAGCTCTCGGGAGGGACAGGGGGTAATGTACTATGGCTACACCTTC,CASSSREGQGVMYYGYTF
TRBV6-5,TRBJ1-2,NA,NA,TGTGCCAGCAGTTACGGAGGGGGCTATGGCTACACCTTC,CASSYGGGYGYTF
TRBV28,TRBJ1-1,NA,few,TGTGCCAGCAGTTTGGGTTCGGTGGGGAACACTGAAGCTTTCTTT,CASSLGSVGNTEAFF
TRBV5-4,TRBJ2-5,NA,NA,TGTGCCAGCAGCTTGGACAGGGCAAAAGAGACCCAGTACTTC,CASSLDRAKETQYF
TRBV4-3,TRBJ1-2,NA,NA,TGCGCCAGCAGCCAAGATCGGGCAGGGTACTATGGCTACACCTTC,CASSQDRAGYYGYTF
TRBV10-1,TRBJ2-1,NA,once,TGCGCCAGCAGTGAGTCATACGATGAGCAGTTCTTC,CASSESYDEQFF
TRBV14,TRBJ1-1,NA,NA,TGTGCCAGCAGCTTCCGGGCCCTTCGGAGAGACACTGAAGCTTTCTTT,CASSFRALRRDTEAFF
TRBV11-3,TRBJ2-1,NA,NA,TGTGCCAGCCATGGGCCATTGGACGGTGAGCAGTTCTTC,CASHGPLDGEQFF
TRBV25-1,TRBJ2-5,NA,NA,TGTGCCAGCAGTGGAGATAGGGGGGCCTTTGAGACCCAGTACTTC,CASSGDRGAFETQYF
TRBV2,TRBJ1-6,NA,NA,TGTGCCAGCAGTCATCGTGAGGGGGCCTATAATTCACCCCTCCACTTT,CASSHREGAYNSPLHF
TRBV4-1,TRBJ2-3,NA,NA,TGCGCCAGCAGCCAAGATGCCGTTTCTGGCACAGATACGCAGTATTTT,CASSQDAVSGTDTQYF
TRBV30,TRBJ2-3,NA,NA,TGTGCCTGGAGCGCGGGACGGAGGCAGGATACGCAGTATTTT,CAWSAGRRQDTQYF
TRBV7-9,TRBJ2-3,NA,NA,TGTGCCAGCAGCGGTAGTGATACGCAGTATTTT,CASSGSDTQYF
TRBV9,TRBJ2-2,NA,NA,TGTGCCAGCAGCGTTATTAACACCGGGGAGCTGTTTTTT,CASSVINTGELFF
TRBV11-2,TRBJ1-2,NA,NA,TGTGCCAGCAGCGCGGGGTTCAGCTACACCTTC,CASSAGFSYTF
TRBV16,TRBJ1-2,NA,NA,TGTGCCAGCAGCCAATGGGGAGCTGGGGTGGACTATGGCTACACCTTC,CASSQWGAGVDYGYTF
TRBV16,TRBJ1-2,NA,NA,TGTGCCAGCAGCCAATCGACAACACCTAACTACTATGGCTACACCTTC,CASSQSTTPNYYGYTF
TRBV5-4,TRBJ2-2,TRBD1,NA,TGTGCCAGCAGCTTCCGACAGGGGGCTGCCGGGGAGCTGTTTTTT,CASSFRQGAAGELFF
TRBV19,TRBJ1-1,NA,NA,TGTGCCAGTAGTTTGGGTTCTGAAGCTTTCTTT,CASSLGSEAFF
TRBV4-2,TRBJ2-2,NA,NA,TGTGCCAGCAGCCAAGGAGCTACAGACCTGGCGAACACCGGGGAGCTGTTTTTT,CASSQGATDLANTGELFF
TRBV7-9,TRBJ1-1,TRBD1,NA,TGTGCCAGCAACGGACAGGGGAACACTGAAGCTTTCTTT,CASNGQGNTEAFF
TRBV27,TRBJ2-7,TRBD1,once,TGTGCCAGCTCCGGGACAGGGGCCGAGCAGTACTTC,CASSGTGAEQYF
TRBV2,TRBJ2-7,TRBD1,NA,TGTGCCAGCAGCGGCGCCGGACAGGGATACGAGCAGTACTTC,CASSGAGQGYEQYF
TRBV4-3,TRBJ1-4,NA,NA,TGCGCCAGCAGCCAAGACGGCTTGGCCCGAGAAAAACTGTTTTTT,CASSQDGLAREKLFF
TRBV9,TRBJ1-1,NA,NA,TGTGCCAGCAGCGTCTGGGGAGGGGACACTGAAGCTTTCTTT,CASSVWGGDTEAFF
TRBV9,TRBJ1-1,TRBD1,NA,TGTGCCAGCAGCGGGACAGGCAGCACCACTGAAGCTTTCTTT,CASSGTGSTTEAFF
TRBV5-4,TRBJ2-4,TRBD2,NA,TGTGCCAGCAGCTCGGGACTAGCGGGGGGACTAGCCAAAAACATTCAGTACTTC,CASSSGLAGGLAKNIQYF
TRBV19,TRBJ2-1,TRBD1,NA,TGTGCCAGTACATGGGACAGGGGCGATGAGCAGTTCTTC,CASTWDRGDEQFF
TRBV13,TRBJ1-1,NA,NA,TGTGCCAGCAGCCATGGGCCCGACGAAACGGTGTTCTTT,CASSHGPDETVFF
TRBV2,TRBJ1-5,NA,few,TGTGCCAGCAGTGAGAGGAGACATAGCAATCAGCCCCAGCATTTT,CASSERRHSNQPQHF
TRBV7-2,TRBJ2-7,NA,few,TGTGCCAGCAGCTTAGATAGGAATTACGAGCAGTACTTC,CASSLDRNYEQYF
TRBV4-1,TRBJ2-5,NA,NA,TGCGCCAGCAGCCAAAATCAAGAGACCCAGTACTTC,CASSQNQETQYF
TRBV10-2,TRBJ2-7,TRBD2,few,TGCGCCAGCAGTGACGGACTAGCAGGTGTCGAGCAGTACTTC,CASSDGLAGVEQYF
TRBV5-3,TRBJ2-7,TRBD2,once,TGTGCCAGCAGCCTTACCTCGGGGGGCTCCTACGAGCAGTACTTC,CASSLTSGGSYEQYF
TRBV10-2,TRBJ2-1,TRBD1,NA,TGCGCCAGCAGTGGAAGACAGGGGTCCTACAATGAGCAGTTCTTC,CASSGRQGSYNEQFF
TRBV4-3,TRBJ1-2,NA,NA,TGCGCCAGCAGCCAAGCAGGAGGGGCCAATCCCCGGGGCTACACCTTC,CASSQAGGANPRGYTF
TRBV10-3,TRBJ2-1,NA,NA,TGTGCCATCAGTGAGCTTTCGGGGAATGAGCAGTTCTTC,CAISELSGNEQFF
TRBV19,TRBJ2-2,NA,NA,TGTGCCAGTAGTATTCGTCCTGGAACCGGGGAGCTGTTTTTT,CASSIRPGTGELFF
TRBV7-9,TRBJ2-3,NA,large,TGTGCCAGCGTGGCAGGGGGGAGCACAGATACGCAGTATTTT,CASVAGGSTDTQYF
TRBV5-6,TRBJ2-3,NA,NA,TGTGCCAGCAGTGAAGTGGGAAGCACAGATACGCAGTATTTT,CASSEVGSTDTQYF
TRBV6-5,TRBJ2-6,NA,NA,TGTGCCAGCAGTGCCTGGGTCTCTGGGGCCAACGTCCTGACTTTC,CASSAWVSGANVLTF